Sequencing of this T cell receptor (beta chain) was carried out in a study of blood T cell repertoires in COVID-19. As for the study in general: Acute and convalescent COVID-19 samples came from the United States, Italy and Spain.

This clone was seen a handful of times. TCRdb keeps only in-frame clones here, not all; method: immunoSEQ multiplex PCR. Among 150,000 to 200,000 clones listed, roughly 82% were seen once. Trimming cost V 3 bases and J 14 bases; bases outside gene matches: 8. The CDR3 totals 14 residues. Per germline, CDR1 SEHNR and CDR2 FQNEAQ (reference sequence). The sample comprised PBMCs or T cells enriched from blood (not recorded which). The receptor comes from a woman aged 60-75 years with acute COVID-19. V is TRBV7-9 and J is TRBJ1-6, with 9 bases that match TRBD1. Here the CDR3 reads CASSLGQGARALHF. In nucleotides, the CDR3 is TGTGCCAGCAGCTTGGGACAGGGCGCTAGGGCCCTCCACTTT. Based on the CDR3 plus reference TRBV7-9 and TRBJ1-6, the full variable domain is DTGVSQNPRHKITKRGQNVTFRCDPISEHNRLYWYRQTLGQGPEFLTYFQNEAQLEKSRLLSDRFSAERPKGSFSTLEIQRTEQGDSAMYLCASSLGQGARALHFGNGTRLTVT.